What follows are 7 T cell receptor beta chains derived from one specimen sequenced in a study of T-cell memory formation after mild COVID-19. TCRdb ran MiXCR on the 5' RACE reads and lists one entry per CDR3 protein. This table has about 140,000 distinct CDR3 sequences, about 14% appearing once. The sample consisted of PBMCs or a T cell subset sorted from them (not recorded which). The source is an adult woman who had mild COVID-19 (a few samples of this study predate the infection). Cell type and time point are not known.

This clonotype was detected only a few times. The gene calls are TRBV4-1 and TRBJ1-1; 9 bases are a match to TRBD1. Germline CDR1 MGHRA, CDR2 YSYEKL. J lost 0 bases, V lost 3 bases, and 2 bases had no gene match. The CDR3 is 15 residues long. CDR3 loop: CASSQRQGVNTEAFF. CDR3 bases: TGCGCCAGCAGCCAGCGACAGGGGGTGAACACTGAAGCTTTCTTT.

The chain carries TRBV4-2 and TRBJ2-3; D is perhaps TRBD1 (6 bases). Trimming stripped 0 bases from V and 0 bases from J, with 7 bases between. Germline V gives CDR1 LGHNA, CDR2 YNFKEQ. The CDR3 loop spans 15 amino acids. CDR3 DNA: TGTGCCAGCAGCCAAGAGGACAGAAGCACAGATACGCAGTATTTT. Translating it yields CASSQEDRSTDTQYF.

This CDR3 reads CASRSPRDTQYF. In nucleotides, the CDR3 is TGTGCCAGCAGGTCCCCCAGAGATACGCAGTATTTT. J is TRBJ2-3 and V is TRBV7-9; D gene unclear. This CDR3 has 12 residues. In germline, CDR1 is SEHNR, CDR2 FQNEAQ (reference sequence). Trimming took 6 bases from V and 5 from J, leaving 9 bases between them.

This clonotype has more than one count but fewer than ten. V gene TRBV3-1 combines with J gene TRBJ1-1, with D hard to call. The germline V gene encodes CDR1 LGHDT and CDR2 YNNKEL (reference sequence). Trimming shortened V by 1 base and J by 2 bases, and 14 bases separated the two germline ends. This CDR3 has 16 residues. CDR3 residues: CASSQAVVDYNTEAFF. DNA for the CDR3: TGTGCCAGCAGCCAAGCGGTCGTGGATTATAACACTGAAGCTTTCTTT.

This clonotype was observed a few times. This chain connects TRBV7-2 to TRBJ2-2; 8 bases agree with TRBD2. J gave up 5 bases and V 4 bases, and 6 bases lay outside the gene matches. Germline values: CDR1 SGHTA, CDR2 FQGNSA. The CDR3 contains 15 residues. CDR3 loop: CASSSGGGRTGELFF. The CDR3 bases are TGTGCCAGCAGCTCCGGGGGGGGCCGGACCGGGGAGCTGTTTTTT.

This clonotype was picked up a small number of times. The chain joins TRBV18 to TRBJ2-1, with TRBD1 matching over 8 bases. V shed 2 bases, J shed 9 bases, and the junction held 9 bases outside the gene matches. The CDR3 runs to 15 residues. Germline V gene data show CDR1 as KGHSH and CDR2 as LQKENI. CDR3 sequence reads: CASSPDRQGKIEQFF. The CDR3 DNA sequence: TGTGCCAGCTCACCAGACCGACAGGGGAAAATTGAGCAGTTCTTC.

In its sample, this clonotype was seen many times. The chain links TRBV18 to TRBJ2-7; no firm D call. This CDR3 spans 13 amino acids. Germline CDR1 reads KGHSH; CDR2 reads LQKENI. The V end lost 6 bases, the J end lost 7 bases, and 16 bases lay between the germline ends. The CDR3, as DNA: TGTGCCAGCTCCCTTAATCTCGGCGAGGAGCAGTACTTC. Protein sequence: CASSLNLGEEQYF.